This T cell receptor beta chain was sequenced during a study of T cells after yellow fever vaccination. The study made its TCR cDNA through 5'RACE template switching. That step introduced a universal primer site along with UMIs. TCRdb independently ran MiXCR on the 5' RACE reads; one entry per CDR3 protein. The data contain 150,000 to 200,000 distinct CDR3 sequences, approximately 10% of them seen just once; the ten biggest clones take up 30% to 45%. The CDR3 has 12 amino acids. CDR1 and CDR2 from the germline V gene are SGHAT and FQNNGV. Study-level results: Though it reached lower strength, the secondary response hit its peak faster, day 5 versus 15.

This clonotype was observed a handful of times. Its antigen is still unknown. Its ends do not fully match the called genes, so a read error is possible. This sequence originates from a man between 18 and 35 years old who received the YFV17D yellow fever vaccine. The rearrangement links TRBV11-2 to TRBJ2-7, with a possible D match to TRBD1 (5 bases). This specimen consisted of CD8+ T cells sorted from PBMCs, obtained 15 days after the yellow fever booster vaccination. In nucleotides, the CDR3 is TGTGCCAGCAGCTTAGAACCAGGGTTGCTAGGCTTC. Amino acid sequence: CASSLEPGLLGF.